This passage covers 7 T cell receptor beta chains from one sample sequenced in a study of CD8+CD57+ T cells in acquired aplastic anemia. TCR beta VDJ combinations and CDR3 sequences were profiled from genomic DNA. A single record per CDR3 protein comes from TCRdb applying MiXCR to the reads. The table shows roughly 260,000 distinct CDR3 sequences, with around 45% occurring only once. CD8+CD57+ cell expansion, shown by flow cytometry, had occurred in the patients selected for sequencing. The sequenced material came from sorted CD4+, CD8+, or CD8+CD57+ T cells (not recorded which) from PBMCs. The receptor set was obtained from a human donor with aplastic anemia.

This clonotype was seen at least ten times. The CDR3 region is CASSPQGAGSPLHF. In nucleotides, the CDR3 is TGTGCCAGCAGCCCGCAGGGGGCTGGGTCACCCCTCCACTTT. The J gene is TRBJ1-6, the V gene TRBV5-6; 8 bases line up with TRBD1. In germline, CDR1 is SGHDT, CDR2 YYEEEE. CDR3 length: 14 residues. Trimming cost V 4 bases and J 10 bases; bases outside gene matches: 7.

This clonotype was recorded only once. The CDR3 DNA reads TGCAGTGCTAGAGTGCTCGACAGAGATAGCTCTGGAAACACCATATATTTT. As protein: CSARVLDRDSSGNTIYF. The chain employs TRBV20-1 and TRBJ1-3; TRBD1 is a possible D gene (5 bases). The CDR3 is 17 residues long. Germline V lookup: CDR1 DFQATT, CDR2 SNEGSKA (reference sequence). Trimming took off 1 base at V and 0 bases at J, with 16 bases between the two ends.

This clonotype turned up a few times. The chain carries TRBV15 and TRBJ2-1; weak D call: TRBD1 (6 bases). Germline V CDR1 and CDR2: LNHNV, YYDKDF (reference sequence). The CDR3 is 13 residues long. Trimming took off 4 bases at V and 4 bases at J, with 8 bases between the two ends. Here the CDR3 reads CATSTGDYNEQFF. Here the CDR3 DNA reads TGTGCCACCAGCACAGGGGATTACAATGAGCAGTTCTTC.

V is TRBV6-2 or TRBV6-3 and J is TRBJ2-5; D possibly corresponds to TRBD2 (5 bases). This CDR3 has 16 residues. The V gene's germline CDR1 is MNHEY and CDR2 SVGEGT. Trimming removed 1 base from V and 3 bases from J, with 15 bases in between. The CDR3 nucleotides read TGTGCCAGCAGTTACTTTGGGGAGCAGGAAAAAGAGACCCAGTACTTC. Encoded protein: CASSYFGEQEKETQYF.

Of note for this clonotype: One junction end does not reproduce the germline sequence, and a read error may be involved. The gene calls are TRBV14 and TRBJ1-4; D is ambiguous. CDR1 is SGHDN and CDR2 is FVKESK in the germline V gene. This CDR3 region has 16 residues. Here the CDR3 DNA reads TGCGCCAGCAGCCAAGACCCGACCTCGGCCAATGAAAAACTGTTTTTT. This sequence encodes CASSQDPTSANEKLFF.

This clonotype was counted many times. The chain recombines TRBV6-6 with TRBJ2-3; D might be TRBD2 (6 bases). Germline CDR1 and CDR2: MNHNY and SVGAGI (reference sequence). The CDR3 consists of 13 residues. V was pared by 2 bases and J by 10 bases, with 13 bases between. CDR3 in amino acids: CASSYPGDLAQYF. For the CDR3, the DNA is TGTGCCAGCAGTTACCCCGGGGACTTGGCGCAGTATTTT.

The chain is built from TRBV6-2 or TRBV6-3 and TRBJ1-1, with D maybe TRBD1 (5 bases). Between the trimmed V and J ends, which lost 4 bases and 1 base, there was a span of 16 bases. The CDR3 is 16 amino acids. Germline CDR1 reads MNHEY; CDR2 reads SVGEGT. The CDR3: CASSSSLYRPNTEAFF. The CDR3 bases are TGTGCCAGCAGTTCTAGTCTTTACAGGCCGAACACTGAAGCTTTCTTT.